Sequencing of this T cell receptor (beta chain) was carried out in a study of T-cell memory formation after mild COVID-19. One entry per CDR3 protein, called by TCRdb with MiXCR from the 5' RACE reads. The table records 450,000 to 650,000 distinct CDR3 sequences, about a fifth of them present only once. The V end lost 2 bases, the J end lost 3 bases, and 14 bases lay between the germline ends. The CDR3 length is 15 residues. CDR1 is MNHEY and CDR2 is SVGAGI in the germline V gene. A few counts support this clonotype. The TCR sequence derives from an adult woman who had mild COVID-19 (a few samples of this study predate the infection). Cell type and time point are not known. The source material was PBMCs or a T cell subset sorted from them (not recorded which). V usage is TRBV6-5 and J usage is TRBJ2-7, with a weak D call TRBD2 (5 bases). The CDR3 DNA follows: TGTGCCAGCAGTTACAGAGCGGTGGGGATCTACGAGCAGTACTTC. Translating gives CASSYRAVGIYEQYF.